Listed below are T cell receptor beta chains from one sample, sequenced in a study of cytomegalovirus exposure and HLA in healthy donors. TCRdb keeps only in-frame clones here, not all; method: immunoSEQ multiplex PCR. The table lists approximately 150,000 clones, around 63% of them singletons, with around 4.5% in the top ten. The sample taken for sequencing was PBMCs. These receptors were obtained from a woman between 18 and 29 years old in good health and CMV-seropositive. The CDR3 runs from the conserved cysteine through the conserved F or W. The order of the fields is clone size, V gene, D gene, J gene, CDR3 protein, CDR3 DNA. D genes are given only for firm matches. Clone size is shown for a subset of rows, as once, few, many or a class of expanded clone.

NA,TRBV28,TRBD1,TRBJ2-7,CASSVGTGGREQYF,TGTGCCAGCAGCGTTGGGACAGGGGGCCGAGAGCAGTACTTC
NA,TRBV27,TRBD2,TRBJ2-7,CASSSAGGTYEQYF,TGTGCCAGCAGTTCCGCGGGGGGAACCTACGAGCAGTACTTC
NA,TRBV7-8,NA,TRBJ2-3,CASSLRQSDTQYF,TGTGCCAGCAGCTTAAGACAGTCAGATACGCAGTATTTT
few,TRBV5-4,TRBD2,TRBJ2-3,CASSLELAGGSTDTQYF,TGTGCCAGCAGCTTGGAGTTAGCGGGAGGGAGCACAGATACGCAGTATTTT
NA,TRBV5-6,TRBD1,TRBJ2-7,CASSWGQSSYEQYF,TGTGCCAGCAGCTGGGGACAGAGCTCCTACGAGCAGTACTTC
few,TRBV6-1,TRBD1,TRBJ1-4,CASSQGIGQGDEKLFF,TGTGCCAGCAGTCAAGGAATCGGACAGGGGGATGAAAAACTGTTTTTT
NA,TRBV4-1,NA,TRBJ1-1,CASSLSQGSNTEAFF,TGCGCCAGCAGCCTCAGCCAGGGTTCGAACACTGAAGCTTTCTTT
few,TRBV7-2,NA,TRBJ2-1,CASSFQTSSYNEQFF,TGTGCCAGCAGCTTCCAGACTAGCTCCTACAATGAGCAGTTCTTC
NA,TRBV7-9,TRBD1,TRBJ1-6,CASSLVALGRGLSSPLHF,TGTGCCAGCAGCTTAGTGGCCCTCGGCAGGGGGCTTTCTTCACCCCTCCACTTT
NA,TRBV6-4,NA,TRBJ2-1,CASSDWGGGLDNEQFF,TGTGCCAGCAGTGACTGGGGCGGGGGCCTGGACAATGAGCAGTTCTTC
once,TRBV7-9,NA,TRBJ2-7,CASSLVIQGDEQYF,TGTGCCAGCAGCTTAGTCATACAGGGTGACGAGCAGTACTTC